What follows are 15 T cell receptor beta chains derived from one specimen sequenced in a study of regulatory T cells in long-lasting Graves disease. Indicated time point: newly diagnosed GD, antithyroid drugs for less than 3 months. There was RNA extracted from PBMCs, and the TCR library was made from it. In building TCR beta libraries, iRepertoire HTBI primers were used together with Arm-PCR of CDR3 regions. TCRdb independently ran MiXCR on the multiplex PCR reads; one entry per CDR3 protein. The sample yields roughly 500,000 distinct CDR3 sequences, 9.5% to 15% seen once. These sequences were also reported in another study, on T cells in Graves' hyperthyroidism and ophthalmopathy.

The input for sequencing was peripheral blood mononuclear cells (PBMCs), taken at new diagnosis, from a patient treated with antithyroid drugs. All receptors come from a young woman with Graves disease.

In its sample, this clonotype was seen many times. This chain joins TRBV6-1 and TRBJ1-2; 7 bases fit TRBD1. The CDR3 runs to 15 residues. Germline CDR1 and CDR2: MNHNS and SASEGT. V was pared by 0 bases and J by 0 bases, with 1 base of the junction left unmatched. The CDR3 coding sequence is TGTGCCAGCAGTGAAGCGGGACAGCCTAACTATGGCTACACCTTC. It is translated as CASSEAGQPNYGYTF.

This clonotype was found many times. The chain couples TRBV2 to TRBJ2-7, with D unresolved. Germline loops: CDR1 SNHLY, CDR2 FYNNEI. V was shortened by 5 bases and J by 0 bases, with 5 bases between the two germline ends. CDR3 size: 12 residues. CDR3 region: CASSRASYEQYF. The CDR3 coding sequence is TGTGCCAGCAGTCGGGCCTCCTACGAGCAGTACTTC.

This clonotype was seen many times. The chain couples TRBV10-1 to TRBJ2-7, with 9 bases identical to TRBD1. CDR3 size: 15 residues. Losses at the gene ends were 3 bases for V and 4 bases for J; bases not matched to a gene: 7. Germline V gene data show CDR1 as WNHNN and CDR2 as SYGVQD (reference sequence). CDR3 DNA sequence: TGCGCCAGCAGTGACATCGACAGGGGGGTGTACGAGCAGTACTTC. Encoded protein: CASSDIDRGVYEQYF.

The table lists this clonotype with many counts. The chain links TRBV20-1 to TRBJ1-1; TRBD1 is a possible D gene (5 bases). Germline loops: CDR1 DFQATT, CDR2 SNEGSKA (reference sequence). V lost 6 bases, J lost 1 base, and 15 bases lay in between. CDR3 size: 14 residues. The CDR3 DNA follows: TGCAGTGCCCCCCAAGGGACTTCGAACACTGAAGCTTTCTTT. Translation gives CSAPQGTSNTEAFF.

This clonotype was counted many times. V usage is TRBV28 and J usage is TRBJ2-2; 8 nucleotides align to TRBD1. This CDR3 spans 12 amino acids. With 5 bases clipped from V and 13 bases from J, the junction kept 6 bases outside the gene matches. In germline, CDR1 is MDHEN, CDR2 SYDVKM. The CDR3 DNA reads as TGTGCCAGCAGTACCAGGGGGCGATGGCTGTTTTTT. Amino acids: CASSTRGRWLFF.

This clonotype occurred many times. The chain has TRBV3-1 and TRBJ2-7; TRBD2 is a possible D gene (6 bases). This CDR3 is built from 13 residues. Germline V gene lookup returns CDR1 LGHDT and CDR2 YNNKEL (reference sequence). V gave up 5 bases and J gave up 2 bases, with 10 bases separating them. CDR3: CASSSRTTYEQYF. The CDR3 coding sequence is TGTGCCAGCAGCTCCCGGACTACCTACGAGCAGTACTTC.

CDR3 in DNA: TGTGCCAGCAGCCCCTATAGGGGAGCCATGAACACTGAAGCTTTCTTT. Translating it yields CASSPYRGAMNTEAFF. The chain is built from TRBV14 and TRBJ1-1; a weak D match, TRBD1 (5 bases). The CDR3 has 16 residues. Looked up from germline, CDR1 is SGHDN and CDR2 is FVKESK. Trimming took 4 bases from V and 0 from J, leaving 15 bases between them.

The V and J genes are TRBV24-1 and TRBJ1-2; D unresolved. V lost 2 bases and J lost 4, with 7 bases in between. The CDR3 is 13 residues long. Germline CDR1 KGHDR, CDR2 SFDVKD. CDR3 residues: CATSDSFSYGYTF. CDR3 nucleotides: TGTGCCACCAGTGATTCGTTCTCCTATGGCTACACCTTC.

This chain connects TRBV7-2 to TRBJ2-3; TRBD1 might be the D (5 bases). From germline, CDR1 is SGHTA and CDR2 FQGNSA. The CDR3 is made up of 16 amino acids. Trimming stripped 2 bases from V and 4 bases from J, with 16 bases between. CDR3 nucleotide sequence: TGTGCCAGCAGCTTATTCGGTTGGCAGGGCCCAGATACGCAGTATTTT. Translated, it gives CASSLFGWQGPDTQYF.

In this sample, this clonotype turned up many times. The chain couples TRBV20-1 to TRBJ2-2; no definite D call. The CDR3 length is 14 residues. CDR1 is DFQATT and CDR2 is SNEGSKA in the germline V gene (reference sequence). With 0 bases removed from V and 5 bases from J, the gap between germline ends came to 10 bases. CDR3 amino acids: CSARDLKGTGELFF. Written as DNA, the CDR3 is TGCAGTGCTAGAGATCTGAAGGGTACCGGGGAGCTGTTTTTT.

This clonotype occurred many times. CDR3 coding DNA: TGTGCCAGCAGCTTAGGGGGCCACACAGATACGCAGTATTTT. Translated: CASSLGGHTDTQYF. The V gene is TRBV11-2, the J gene TRBJ2-3, with D maybe TRBD1 (5 bases). The CDR3 runs 14 residues. The germline V gene encodes CDR1 SGHAT and CDR2 FQNNGV. The V and J ends lost 1 base and 2 bases respectively, with 7 bases between them.

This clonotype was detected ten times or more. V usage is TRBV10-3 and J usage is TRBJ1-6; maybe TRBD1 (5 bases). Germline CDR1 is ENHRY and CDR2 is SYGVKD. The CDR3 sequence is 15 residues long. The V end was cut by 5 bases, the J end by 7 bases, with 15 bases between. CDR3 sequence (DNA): TGTGCCATCAGTAGTGGGGGAGCCGGCAATTCACCCCTCCACTTT. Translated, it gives CAISSGGAGNSPLHF.

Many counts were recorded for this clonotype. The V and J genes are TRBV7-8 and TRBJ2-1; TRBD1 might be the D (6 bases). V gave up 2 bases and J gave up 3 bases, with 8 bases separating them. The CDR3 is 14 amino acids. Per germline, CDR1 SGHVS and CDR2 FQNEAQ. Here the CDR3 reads CASSLSGVYNEQFF. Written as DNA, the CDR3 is TGTGCCAGCAGCTTATCAGGGGTCTACAATGAGCAGTTCTTC.

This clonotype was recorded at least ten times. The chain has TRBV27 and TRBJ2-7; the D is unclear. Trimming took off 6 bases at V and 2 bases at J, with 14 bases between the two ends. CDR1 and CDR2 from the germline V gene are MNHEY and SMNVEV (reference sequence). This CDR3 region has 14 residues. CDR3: CASSLGNSPYEQYF. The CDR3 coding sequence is TGTGCCAGCAGCCTCGGAAATAGTCCCTACGAGCAGTACTTC.

The CDR3 DNA reads TGTGCCAGTAGTAAGCAAAGTTATTACGATCAGCCCCAGCATTTT. It specifies CASSKQSYYDQPQHF. The chain has TRBV19 and TRBJ1-5; D gene uncertain. Trimming removed 4 bases at V and 5 bases at J, with 15 bases between. The length of the CDR3 is 15 residues. Germline V gene lookup returns CDR1 LNHDA and CDR2 SQIVND (reference sequence). Supplemented by reference TRBV19 and TRBJ1-5, the full variable domain reads DGGITQSPKYLFRKEGQNVTLSCEQNLNHDAMYWYRQDPGQGLRLIYYSQIVNDFQKGDIAEGYSVSREKKESFPLTVTSAQKNPTAFYLCASSKQSYYDQPQHFGDGTRLSIL.